These 12 T cell receptor beta chains came from one sample sequenced in a study of blood T cell repertoires in COVID-19. Here immunoSEQ multiplex PCR was the method, and the copy in TCRdb shows in-frame clones only, minus some. The repertoire includes 200,000 to 300,000 clones, around 89% of them detected once, and 0.95% to 1.5% sits in the top ten. Sequenced material: PBMCs or T cells enriched from blood (not recorded which). The receptors stem from a woman in her thirties or forties with acute COVID-19.

The gene calls are TRBV11-3 and TRBJ1-4, with unresolved D. CDR3 size: 15 residues. Germline CDR1 is SGHNT and CDR2 is YENEEA. Trimming left V 4 bases short and J 10 bases short, with 19 bases between. CDR3 sequence (DNA): TGTGCCAGCAGCTACGCGGGCCCCGACGGAGGAAAACTGTTTTTT. It specifies CASSYAGPDGGKLFF.

This sequence joins TRBV7-2 and TRBJ1-6, with 10 bases lining up with TRBD1. V gave up 6 bases and J gave up 3 bases; unmatched junction bases: 5. This CDR3 region has 16 residues. The V gene's germline CDR1 is SGHTA and CDR2 FQGNSA. The chain's CDR3 is CASRQTGGRYNSPLHF. In nucleotides, the CDR3 is TGTGCCAGCAGACAGACAGGGGGCCGCTATAATTCACCCCTCCACTTT. The whole variable domain, remainder taken from reference TRBV7-2 and TRBJ1-6, is GAGVSQSPSNKVTEKGKDVELRCDPISGHTALYWYRQSLGQGLEFLIYFQGNSAPDKSGLPSDRFSAERTGGSVSTLTIQRTQQEDSAVYLCASRQTGGRYNSPLHFGNGTRLTVT.

The chain couples TRBV7-3 to TRBJ2-7; 7 nucleotides line up with TRBD2. Trimming at V came to 2 bases and at J to 2 bases, leaving 3 bases not matched to a gene. The CDR3 has 14 amino acids. Germline assignment: CDR1 SGHTA and CDR2 FQGTGA. The chain's CDR3 is CASSLASGPYEQYF. In DNA form, the CDR3 reads TGTGCCAGCAGCTTAGCTAGCGGCCCCTACGAGCAGTACTTC.

J is TRBJ2-7 and V is TRBV28, with 10 nucleotides matching TRBD1. V was clipped by 5 bases and J by 2 bases; unmatched bases: 9. The germline gives CDR1 MDHEN, CDR2 SYDVKM. The length of the CDR3 is 16 residues. In DNA, the CDR3 is TGTGCCAGCAGTCTCGCCCTAGGGACAGGGGCCTACGAGCAGTACTTC. This codes for CASSLALGTGAYEQYF.

This sequence joins TRBV10-3 and TRBJ2-1; 10 positions match TRBD2. CDR1 is ENHRY, CDR2 SYGVKD, per germline. The CDR3 has 17 amino acids. The V and J ends lost 7 bases and 1 base, in that order; junction bases with no gene match: 10. The CDR3 reads CAINRQDSGRSYNEQFF. Here the CDR3 DNA reads TGTGCCATCAATCGACAGGATAGCGGGAGGTCCTACAATGAGCAGTTCTTC.

The J gene is TRBJ2-1, the V gene TRBV5-1; TRBD1 matches 9 bases. The germline V gene encodes CDR1 SGHRS and CDR2 YFSETQ. Trimming cost V 4 bases and J 5 bases; bases outside gene matches: 10. CDR3 size: 16 residues. CDR3 region: CASSVLGTGPNNEQFF. The CDR3, as DNA: TGCGCCAGCAGCGTCCTCGGGACAGGGCCCAACAATGAGCAGTTCTTC.

The V and J genes are TRBV5-1 and TRBJ2-5; D is unclear. Germline assignment: CDR1 SGHRS and CDR2 YFSETQ. This CDR3 has 14 amino acids. Trimming shortened V by 0 bases and J by 0 bases, and 6 bases separated the two germline ends. This CDR3 reads CASSLAGYQETQYF. DNA for the CDR3: TGCGCCAGCAGCTTGGCCGGGTACCAAGAGACCCAGTACTTC.

V and J are TRBV7-6 and TRBJ2-1; TRBD2 agrees at 11 bases. The germline gives CDR1 SGHVS, CDR2 FNYEAQ. This CDR3 region has 16 residues. Trimming removed 2 bases from V and 6 bases from J; junction bases left unmatched: 6. CDR3 coding DNA: TGTGCCAGCAGCTTACCGTTTACTAGCGGGAGCAATGAGCAGTTCTTC. Its protein product is CASSLPFTSGSNEQFF.

The gene calls are TRBV5-1 and TRBJ1-1; the match to TRBD1 covers 9 bases. The CDR3 runs to 15 residues. Germline assignment: CDR1 SGHRS and CDR2 YFSETQ. V shed 4 bases, J shed 4 bases, and the junction held 8 bases outside the gene matches. The CDR3 DNA reads TGCGCCAGCAGCAGCTTGGGACAGGGAAGCACTGAAGCTTTCTTT. The encoded protein is CASSSLGQGSTEAFF.

The rearrangement uses TRBV19 and TRBJ1-1, with 7 bases matching TRBD1. J lost 4 bases, V lost 4 bases, and 6 bases had no gene match. CDR3 size: 14 residues. The germline gives CDR1 LNHDA, CDR2 SQIVND (reference sequence). CDR3 nucleotides: TGTGCCAGTAGTACACAGGGGAGTGGCACTGAAGCTTTCTTT. Translation gives CASSTQGSGTEAFF.

This chain connects TRBV7-2 to TRBJ2-2; D possibly corresponds to TRBD2 (6 bases). V was shortened by 2 bases and J by 3 bases, with 10 bases between the two germline ends. This CDR3 has 15 residues. Germline V gives CDR1 SGHTA, CDR2 FQGNSA. The CDR3 loop is CASSLMGLYTGELFF. The DNA for the CDR3 is TGTGCCAGCAGCTTAATGGGACTCTACACCGGGGAGCTGTTTTTT.

The genes are TRBV10-3 and TRBJ2-3; D uncertain. Germline CDR1 reads ENHRY; CDR2 reads SYGVKD. CDR3 length: 13 residues. V was clipped by 3 bases and J by 8 bases, with 12 bases between them. The CDR3 DNA reads as TGTGCCATCAGTGACCCTCGGGTAGTTACGCAGTATTTT. Amino acids: CAISDPRVVTQYF.